The source of this T cell receptor beta chain is a study of Ad26.COV2.S vaccination and SARS-CoV-2 variants. Treatment defined: some 20 received Ad26.COV2.S at low or high dose, single or two shots; a few received placebo; per-sample allocation not given. Sampling happened 63 days after the first vaccine or placebo injection. Libraries were prepared by immunoSEQ multiplex PCR; TCRdb keeps only in-frame clonotypes and omits some of them. The profile shows 400,000 to 450,000 clones, about 93% of them singletons. Trimming cost V 4 bases and J 5 bases; bases outside gene matches: 6. Germline CDR1 is SGDLS and CDR2 is YYNGEE. This CDR3 has 15 amino acids.

The sample consisted of peripheral blood, taken in a trial of Ad26.COV2.S vaccine versus placebo. This sequence joins TRBV9 and TRBJ2-3; 11 bases are shared with TRBD2. The source is a person aged 18-60 years who received the Ad26.COV2.S COVID-19 vaccine or a placebo. CDR3 nucleotides: TGTGCCAGCAGCCTCGGGACTAGCGGACGAGATACGCAGTATTTT. It translates to CASSLGTSGRDTQYF.